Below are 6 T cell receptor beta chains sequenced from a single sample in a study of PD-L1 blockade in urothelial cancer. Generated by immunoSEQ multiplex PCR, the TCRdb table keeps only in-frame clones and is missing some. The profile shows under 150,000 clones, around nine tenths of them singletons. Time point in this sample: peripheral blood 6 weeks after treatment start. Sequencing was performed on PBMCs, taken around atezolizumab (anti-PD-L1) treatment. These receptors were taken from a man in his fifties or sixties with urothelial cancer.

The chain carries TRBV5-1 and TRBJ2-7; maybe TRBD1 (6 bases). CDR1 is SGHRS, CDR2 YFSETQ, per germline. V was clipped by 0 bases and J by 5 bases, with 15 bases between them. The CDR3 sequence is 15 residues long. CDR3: CASSLVGQIFDEQYF. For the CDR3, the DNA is TGCGCCAGCAGCTTGGTCGGACAGATTTTTGACGAGCAGTACTTC.

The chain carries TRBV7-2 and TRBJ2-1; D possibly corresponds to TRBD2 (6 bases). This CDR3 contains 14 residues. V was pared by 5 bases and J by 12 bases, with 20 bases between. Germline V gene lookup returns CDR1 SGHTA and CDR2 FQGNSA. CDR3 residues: CASSINLGTSVQFF. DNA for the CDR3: TGTGCCAGCAGCATCAACCTCGGGACTTCAGTGCAGTTCTTC.

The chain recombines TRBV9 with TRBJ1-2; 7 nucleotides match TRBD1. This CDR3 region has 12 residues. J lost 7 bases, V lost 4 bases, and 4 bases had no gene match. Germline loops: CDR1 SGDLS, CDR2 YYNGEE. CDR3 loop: CASSPWTGGYTF. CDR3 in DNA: TGTGCCAGCAGCCCCTGGACAGGTGGCTACACCTTC. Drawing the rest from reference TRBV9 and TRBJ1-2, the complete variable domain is DSGVTQTPKHLITATGQRVTLRCSPRSGDLSVYWYQQSLDQGLQFLIQYYNGEERAKGNILERFSAQQFPDLHSELNLSSLELGDSALYFCASSPWTGGYTFGSGTRLTVV.

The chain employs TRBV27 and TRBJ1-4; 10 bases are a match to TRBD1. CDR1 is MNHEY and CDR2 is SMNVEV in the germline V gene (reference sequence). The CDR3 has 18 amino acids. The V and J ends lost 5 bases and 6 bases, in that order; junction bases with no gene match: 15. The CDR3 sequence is CASSKRQGAFIGDEKLFF. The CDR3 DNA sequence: TGTGCCAGCAGTAAAAGACAGGGGGCCTTTATAGGGGATGAAAAACTGTTTTTT.

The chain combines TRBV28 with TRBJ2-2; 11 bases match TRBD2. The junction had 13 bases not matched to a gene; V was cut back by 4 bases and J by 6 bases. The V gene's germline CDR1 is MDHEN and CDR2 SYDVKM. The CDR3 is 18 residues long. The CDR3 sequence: CASSSMGLAGGGAGELFF. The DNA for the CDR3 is TGTGCCAGCAGTTCAATGGGGCTAGCGGGAGGAGGGGCCGGGGAGCTGTTTTTT.

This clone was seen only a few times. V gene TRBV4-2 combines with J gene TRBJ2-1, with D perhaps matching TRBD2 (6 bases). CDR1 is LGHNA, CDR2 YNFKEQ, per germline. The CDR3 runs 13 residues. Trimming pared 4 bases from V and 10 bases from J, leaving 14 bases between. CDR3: CASSRDPGGEQFF. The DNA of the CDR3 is TGTGCCAGCAGCCGGGACCCTGGAGGGGAGCAGTTCTTC.